Listed below are T cell receptor beta chains from one sample, sequenced in a study of PD-1 blockade in mismatch repair-deficient tumors. For these TCRs, the target antigens are not known. Sequencing was performed with immunoSEQ multiplex PCR; in TCRdb, only in-frame clones are kept and a portion is missing. The table has 14,000 or so clones, approximately 86% seen once. Sequences were derived from cells cultured in vitro, sampled from a patient treated with pembrolizumab. Source of these receptors: an adult with mismatch repair-deficient cancer. Each CDR3 is given with its conserved first and last residue. A D gene is named only where the DNA matches it firmly. Rows may omit the clone size; those that give it use once, few, many or a size class.

v_gene	d_gene	j_gene	abundance	CDR3aa	CDR3nt
TRBV7-9	NA	TRBJ2-1	NA	CASSLIANNEQFF	TGTGCCAGCAGCCTGATAGCGAACAATGAGCAGTTCTTC
TRBV9	NA	TRBJ2-1	NA	CASSPGASYNEQFF	TGTGCCAGCAGCCCGGGGGCATCCTACAATGAGCAGTTCTTC
TRBV5-5	NA	TRBJ1-1	NA	CASSLLGMNTEAFF	TGTGCCAGCAGCCTTTTGGGAATGAACACTGAAGCTTTCTTT
TRBV5-1	TRBD1	TRBJ2-1	NA	CASSSLGDRPYNEQFF	TGCGCCAGCAGCTCGTTGGGGGACAGACCTTACAATGAGCAGTTCTTC
TRBV9	TRBD1	TRBJ1-2	NA	CASSAFGQGNGYTF	TGTGCCAGCAGCGCATTCGGACAGGGAAATGGCTACACCTTC
TRBV5-1	NA	TRBJ2-1	medium-sized	CASSLDRYNEQFF	TGCGCCAGCAGCTTGGACCGTTACAATGAGCAGTTCTTC
TRBV5-5	NA	TRBJ2-7	NA	CASSTLNEQYF	TGTGCCAGCAGCACACTTAACGAGCAGTACTTC
TRBV7-2	NA	TRBJ2-3	NA	CASQEGHSTDTQYF	TGTGCCAGCCAGGAGGGCCATAGCACAGATACGCAGTATTTT
TRBV28	NA	TRBJ2-3	NA	CASSSGTDTQYF	TGTGCCAGCAGTTCGGGCACAGATACGCAGTATTTT
TRBV30	NA	TRBJ2-1	NA	CAWGQLSNEQFF	TGTGCCTGGGGACAGTTGAGCAATGAGCAGTTCTTC
TRBV2	TRBD2	TRBJ2-7	NA	CASSKDGLAGYEQYF	TGTGCCAGCAGCAAGGACGGACTAGCGGGTTACGAGCAGTACTTC
TRBV7-3	NA	TRBJ1-2	NA	CASSLIPGGPGYTF	TGTGCCAGCAGCTTAATCCCAGGCGGTCCTGGCTACACCTTC
TRBV25-1	TRBD1	TRBJ2-6	few	CASTRTGSSGANVLTF	TGTGCCAGCACTAGGACAGGTTCCTCTGGGGCCAACGTCCTGACTTTC
TRBV30	NA	TRBJ2-4	NA	CAWSDWGGLGSTKNIQYF	TGTGCCTGGAGCGACTGGGGGGGGCTCGGGAGTACCAAAAACATTCAGTACTTC
TRBV5-1	NA	TRBJ2-7	NA	CASSTDHSREQYF	TGCGCCAGCTCAACTGACCACAGCCGCGAGCAGTACTTC
TRBV5-1	TRBD2	TRBJ2-1	NA	CASSLSLAGGSHEQFF	TGCGCCAGCAGCTTGTCGTTAGCGGGAGGGAGTCATGAGCAGTTCTTC
TRBV7-6	TRBD1	TRBJ2-7	few	CASSLGTGAEYEQYF	TGTGCCAGCAGCTTGGGGACAGGGGCTGAATACGAGCAGTACTTC
TRBV27	NA	TRBJ1-2	NA	CASSPQDYYGYTF	TGTGCCAGCAGTCCCCAAGATTACTATGGCTACACCTTC
TRBV19	TRBD2	TRBJ2-2	NA	CASGTSGNTGELFF	TGTGCCAGCGGGACTAGCGGAAACACCGGGGAGCTGTTTTTT
TRBV2	TRBD1	TRBJ1-5	NA	CASSTNTGGYGQPQHF	TGTGCCAGCAGTACAAATACAGGGGGCTACGGTCAGCCCCAGCATTTT
TRBV13	TRBD1	TRBJ1-1	NA	CASSSSGQGNTEAFF	TGTGCCAGCAGCTCATCCGGACAGGGGAACACTGAAGCTTTCTTT
TRBV29-1	TRBD2	TRBJ2-2	NA	CSVGDLAGGVGELFF	TGCAGCGTCGGAGATCTAGCGGGAGGAGTCGGGGAGCTGTTTTTT
TRBV7-3	NA	TRBJ2-3	NA	CASSLKAGRDTQYF	TGTGCCAGCAGCTTAAAGGCAGGGAGGGATACGCAGTATTTT
TRBV18	NA	TRBJ2-1	once	CASSPSTNEQFF	TGTGCCAGCTCACCATCGACTAATGAGCAGTTCTTC
TRBV9	TRBD2	TRBJ2-2	NA	CASSVSGTSLSGELFF	TGTGCCAGCAGCGTATCCGGGACTAGTTTATCTGGGGAGCTGTTTTTT
TRBV19	NA	TRBJ1-4	NA	CASTDQVATNEKLFF	TGTGCCAGTACCGATCAGGTTGCAACTAATGAAAAACTGTTTTTT
TRBV6-5	NA	TRBJ1-1	NA	CASSRRWVSHTEAFF	TGTGCCAGCAGTCGCCGATGGGTGAGTCACACTGAAGCTTTCTTT
TRBV5-1	NA	TRBJ1-1	NA	CASSPLRGNTEAFF	TGCGCCAGCAGCCCCCTGAGGGGGAACACTGAAGCTTTCTTT
TRBV5-6	TRBD1	TRBJ2-7	few	CASSRGSRDRVPYEQYF	TGTGCCAGCAGCCGGGGGTCCCGGGACAGGGTCCCCTACGAGCAGTACTTC
TRBV6-5	NA	TRBJ2-2	once	CASKREPSNTGELFF	TGTGCCAGCAAACGGGAGCCGTCGAACACCGGGGAGCTGTTTTTT
TRBV6-8	NA	TRBJ2-1	NA	CASSYTYYNEQFF	TGTGCCAGCAGTTACACTTACTACAATGAGCAGTTCTTC
TRBV7-2	NA	TRBJ2-3	NA	CASSTQTSSVNTQYF	TGTGCCAGCAGCACTCAGACTAGTTCGGTTAATACGCAGTATTTT
TRBV5-4	NA	TRBJ1-2	NA	CASSLGQDYYGYTF	TGTGCCAGCAGCTTGGGTCAGGATTACTATGGCTACACCTTC
TRBV7-9	NA	TRBJ2-4	few	CASSPDSVIQYF	TGTGCCAGCAGCCCGGACTCAGTCATTCAGTACTTC
TRBV28	NA	TRBJ2-7	NA	CASSLGGTYYEQYF	TGTGCCAGCAGTTTAGGAGGGACTTACTACGAGCAGTACTTC
TRBV27	TRBD1	TRBJ1-2	NA	CASSLLGTGNGYTF	TGTGCCAGCAGTTTACTAGGGACAGGGAATGGCTACACCTTC
TRBV25-1	TRBD1	TRBJ1-2	NA	CASSGADRGLDGYTF	TGTGCCAGCAGTGGAGCAGACAGGGGTCTTGATGGCTACACCTTC
TRBV30	NA	TRBJ1-1	NA	CAWSVLGGTEAFF	TGTGCCTGGAGTGTACTGGGAGGCACTGAAGCTTTCTTT
TRBV6-5	NA	TRBJ1-5	few	CASSYSKSQPQHF	TGTGCCAGCAGTTACTCGAAATCTCAGCCCCAGCATTTT
TRBV6-5	TRBD2	TRBJ2-3	NA	CASSLRTSDTQYF	TGTGCCAGCAGTTTACGGACTAGCGATACGCAGTATTTT
TRBV6-6	NA	TRBJ2-1	NA	CASSYSGYNEQFF	TGTGCCAGCAGTTACTCCGGGTACAATGAGCAGTTCTTC
TRBV25-1	TRBD2	TRBJ2-1	NA	CASARAGGSYNEQFF	TGTGCCAGTGCTCGGGCGGGGGGGTCCTACAATGAGCAGTTCTTC
TRBV21-1	NA	TRBJ2-7	once	CAREEDLAIYEQYF	TGTGCCAGAGAGGAGGACCTTGCGATCTACGAGCAGTACTTC
TRBV5-4	TRBD2	TRBJ2-5	NA	CASSLGGASGQETQYF	TGTGCCAGCAGTTTAGGCGGCGCTAGCGGCCAAGAGACCCAGTACTTC
TRBV29-1	TRBD2	TRBJ2-1	NA	CSVAFGGNEQFF	TGCAGCGTTGCCTTCGGGGGGAATGAGCAGTTCTTC
TRBV4-1	TRBD2	TRBJ2-1	NA	CASNPRRGDEQFF	TGCGCCAGCAACCCCCGGCGGGGGGATGAGCAGTTCTTC
TRBV30	NA	TRBJ2-4	NA	CAWSALGGPQNIQYF	TGTGCCTGGAGTGCTTTGGGGGGGCCACAAAACATTCAGTACTTC
TRBV6-6	TRBD1	TRBJ2-3	NA	CASSYLGQGPDTQYF	TGTGCCAGCAGTTACCTGGGACAGGGGCCAGATACGCAGTATTTT
TRBV19	TRBD1	TRBJ1-2	NA	CASSAYRGSTDGYTF	TGTGCCAGTAGTGCATACAGGGGGTCCACGGATGGCTACACCTTC
TRBV6-5	NA	TRBJ2-7	NA	CASSYSAASSYEQYF	TGTGCCAGCAGTTACTCCGCGGCTAGCTCCTACGAGCAGTACTTC
TRBV5-1	TRBD2	TRBJ2-1	once	CASSLTSGSSYNEQFF	TGCGCCAGCAGTTTGACTAGCGGGAGTTCCTACAATGAGCAGTTCTTC
TRBV9	TRBD1	TRBJ1-1	NA	CASSSGGGSVNTEAFF	TGTGCCAGCAGCTCAGGGGGCGGGTCTGTGAACACTGAAGCTTTCTTT
TRBV9	TRBD1	TRBJ2-7	NA	CASSVKGGRSYEQYF	TGTGCCAGCAGCGTGAAAGGGGGCAGGTCCTACGAGCAGTACTTC
TRBV10-2	TRBD2	TRBJ2-1	NA	CASRGVAGDIEQFF	TGCGCCAGCAGGGGGGTAGCGGGAGACATTGAGCAGTTCTTC